A selection of T cell receptor beta chains follows, all from one sample in a study of blood T cells in healthy people across ages. TCRdb re-called the 5' RACE reads with MiXCR, one entry per CDR3 protein. The table lists 550,000 to 750,000 distinct CDR3 sequences, more than 20% of them singletons. Sequencing used blood. The receptors were gathered from a man aged 65 to 79 in good health. The CDR3 runs from the conserved cysteine through the conserved F or W. Each record gives: clone size, CDR3 length, V gene, D gene, J gene, CDR3 protein, CDR3 DNA. D genes are given only for firm matches. Not all rows give a size; the values are once, few, many and, for expanded clones, a class.

abundance: few; len: 15; v_gene: TRBV5-1; d_gene: -; j_gene: TRBJ2-2; CDR3aa: CASSGQVMNTGELFF; CDR3nt: TGCGCCAGCAGCGGTCAGGTGATGAACACCGGGGAGCTGTTTTTT
abundance: many; len: 15; v_gene: TRBV7-9; d_gene: TRBD1; j_gene: TRBJ2-2; CDR3aa: CASSFGTANTGELFF; CDR3nt: TGTGCCAGCAGCTTCGGGACAGCGAACACCGGGGAGCTGTTTTTT
abundance: few; len: 17; v_gene: TRBV5-6; d_gene: TRBD2; j_gene: TRBJ2-5; CDR3aa: CASSLVVDSGSWKTQYF; CDR3nt: TGTGCCAGCAGCTTGGTAGTTGATAGCGGGAGTTGGAAGACCCAGTACTTC
abundance: few; len: 14; v_gene: TRBV28; d_gene: TRBD1; j_gene: TRBJ2-3; CDR3aa: CASTAGQAPGTQYF; CDR3nt: TGTGCCAGCACCGCCGGACAGGCCCCCGGTACGCAGTATTTT
abundance: -; len: 12; v_gene: TRBV5-1; d_gene: -; j_gene: TRBJ2-1; CDR3aa: CASLGPPNEQFF; CDR3nt: TGCGCCAGCTTAGGGCCCCCCAATGAGCAGTTCTTC
abundance: -; len: 13; v_gene: TRBV2; d_gene: -; j_gene: TRBJ2-1; CDR3aa: CASKGAAHNEQFF; CDR3nt: TGTGCCAGCAAAGGGGCCGCCCACAATGAGCAGTTCTTC
abundance: -; len: 15; v_gene: TRBV19; d_gene: TRBD1; j_gene: TRBJ2-5; CDR3aa: CASSIPGQVGKTQYF; CDR3nt: TGTGCCAGTAGTATCCCGGGACAGGTTGGAAAGACCCAGTACTTC
abundance: many; len: 13; v_gene: TRBV29-1; d_gene: TRBD2; j_gene: TRBJ2-1; CDR3aa: CSGASGSYNEQFF; CDR3nt: TGCAGCGGGGCTAGCGGTTCCTACAATGAGCAGTTCTTC
abundance: few; len: 14; v_gene: TRBV25-1; d_gene: TRBD2; j_gene: TRBJ2-5; CDR3aa: CASSERTSRETQYF; CDR3nt: TGTGCCAGCAGTGAACGGACTAGCAGAGAGACCCAGTACTTC
abundance: few; len: 16; v_gene: TRBV4-3; d_gene: -; j_gene: TRBJ2-6; CDR3aa: CASSQEQATGANVLTF; CDR3nt: TGCGCCAGCAGCCAGGAACAGGCGACTGGGGCCAACGTCCTGACTTTC
abundance: -; len: 14; v_gene: TRBV28; d_gene: -; j_gene: TRBJ2-5; CDR3aa: CASTDGEKGETQYF; CDR3nt: TGTGCCAGCACCGACGGGGAGAAGGGCGAGACCCAGTACTTC
abundance: -; len: 14; v_gene: TRBV6-2/TRBV6-3; d_gene: -; j_gene: TRBJ2-1; CDR3aa: CASSPSSVYNEQFF; CDR3nt: TGTGCCAGCAGCCCCTCTAGCGTATACAATGAGCAGTTCTTC
abundance: -; len: 15; v_gene: TRBV10-1; d_gene: TRBD1; j_gene: TRBJ2-1; CDR3aa: CASSADRASYNEQFF; CDR3nt: TGCGCCAGCAGTGCGGACAGGGCGTCCTACAATGAGCAGTTCTTC
abundance: few; len: 12; v_gene: TRBV20-1; d_gene: TRBD1; j_gene: TRBJ1-4; CDR3aa: CSARAGGEKLFF; CDR3nt: TGCAGTGCTAGGGCAGGGGGGGAAAAACTGTTTTTT
abundance: many; len: 14; v_gene: TRBV5-1; d_gene: TRBD1; j_gene: TRBJ2-5; CDR3aa: CASSLTGGGETQYF; CDR3nt: TGTGCCAGCAGTTTAACAGGGGGCGGAGAGACCCAGTACTTC
abundance: few; len: 16; v_gene: TRBV13; d_gene: -; j_gene: TRBJ1-5; CDR3aa: CASSLGSPRGNQPQHF; CDR3nt: TGTGCCAGCAGCTTAGGGTCGCCTCGGGGAAATCAGCCCCAGCATTTT
abundance: few; len: 17; v_gene: TRBV7-9; d_gene: -; j_gene: TRBJ2-2; CDR3aa: CASSLRGAGPNTGELFF; CDR3nt: TGTGCCAGCAGCCTCCGGGGAGCGGGTCCGAACACCGGGGAGCTGTTTTTT
abundance: few; len: 15; v_gene: TRBV4-1; d_gene: -; j_gene: TRBJ2-3; CDR3aa: CASSQEGLRTDTQYF; CDR3nt: TGCGCCAGCAGCCAAGAGGGCCTGCGGACAGATACGCAGTATTTT
abundance: few; len: 15; v_gene: TRBV28; d_gene: -; j_gene: TRBJ2-6; CDR3aa: CASSYQGSGANVLTF; CDR3nt: TGTGCCAGCAGCTACCAGGGATCTGGGGCCAACGTCCTGACTTTC
abundance: many; len: 12; v_gene: TRBV5-1; d_gene: -; j_gene: TRBJ2-7; CDR3aa: CASSLPSLEQYF; CDR3nt: TGCGCCAGCAGCTTACCCAGCCTCGAGCAGTACTTC
abundance: many; len: 15; v_gene: TRBV20-1; d_gene: -; j_gene: TRBJ2-4; CDR3aa: CSARAPGVAKNIQYF; CDR3nt: TGCAGTGCTAGGGCGCCAGGAGTAGCCAAAAACATTCAGTACTTC
abundance: -; len: 15; v_gene: TRBV4-3; d_gene: TRBD2; j_gene: TRBJ2-1; CDR3aa: CASSQDNLAGDEQFF; CDR3nt: TGCGCCAGCAGCCAAGACAACCTAGCGGGAGATGAGCAGTTCTTC
abundance: -; len: 14; v_gene: TRBV5-1; d_gene: -; j_gene: TRBJ1-4; CDR3aa: CASSLGSSEEKLFF; CDR3nt: TGCGCCAGCAGCTTGGGGAGTTCAGAAGAAAAACTGTTTTTT
abundance: -; len: 14; v_gene: TRBV20-1; d_gene: -; j_gene: TRBJ1-1; CDR3aa: CSARSSQGNTEAFF; CDR3nt: TGCAGTGCTAGGAGTTCGCAGGGGAACACTGAAGCTTTCTTT
abundance: -; len: 14; v_gene: TRBV5-1; d_gene: -; j_gene: TRBJ1-4; CDR3aa: CSSSFSSGNEKLFF; CDR3nt: TGCTCCAGCAGCTTCTCCAGCGGCAATGAAAAACTGTTTTTT
abundance: -; len: 11; v_gene: TRBV7-9; d_gene: -; j_gene: TRBJ2-1; CDR3aa: CASSPQDEQFF; CDR3nt: TGTGCCAGCAGCCCCCAGGATGAGCAGTTCTTC